This T cell receptor beta chain was captured by sequencing in a study of T cell responses to AZD1222 COVID-19 vaccine. Study findings and constraints: Baseline antibody screening turned up just a handful of seropositive AZD1222 recipients. Clonal diversity was possibly underestimated, and the donors were mostly white British, with more females. In all cases, repertoires were sampled only after the peak T cell response. Nearly half of unique spike-specific TCRs reportedly avoided B.1.351 and B.1.1.7 mutated regions.

Sequencing used immunoSEQ multiplex PCR; TCRdb keeps in-frame clones, though not all of them. The profile shows more than 95,000 clones, less than 95% of them singletons. On this clone itself: Its antigen remains unidentified.

This CDR3 is 16 amino acids long. With 3 bases clipped from V and 0 bases from J, the junction kept 5 bases outside the gene matches. Per the germline V gene, CDR1 is SGDLS and CDR2 is YYNGEE. The TCR originated in an adult in good health. The sample here was peripheral blood, taken on day 0 of AZD1222 vaccination. The chain couples TRBV9 to TRBJ2-1; 8 bases line up with TRBD1. CDR3 nucleotides: TGTGCCAGCAGCGCCTGGGACAGGTTCTCCTACAATGAGCAGTTCTTC. It translates to CASSAWDRFSYNEQFF.